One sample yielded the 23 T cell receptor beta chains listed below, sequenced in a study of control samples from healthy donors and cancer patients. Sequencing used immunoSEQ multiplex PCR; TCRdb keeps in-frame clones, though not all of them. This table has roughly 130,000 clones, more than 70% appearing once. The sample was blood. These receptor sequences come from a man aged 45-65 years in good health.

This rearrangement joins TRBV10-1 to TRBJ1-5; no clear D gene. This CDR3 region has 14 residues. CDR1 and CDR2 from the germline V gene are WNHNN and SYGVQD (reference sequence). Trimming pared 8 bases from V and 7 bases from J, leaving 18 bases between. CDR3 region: CASGPWGTGQPQHF. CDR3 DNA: TGCGCCAGCGGGCCTTGGGGTACCGGGCAGCCCCAGCATTTT.

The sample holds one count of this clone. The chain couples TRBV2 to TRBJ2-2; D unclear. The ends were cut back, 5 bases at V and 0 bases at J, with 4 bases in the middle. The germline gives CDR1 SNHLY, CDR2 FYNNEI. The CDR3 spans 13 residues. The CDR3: CASSPPNTGELFF. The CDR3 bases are TGTGCCAGCAGTCCACCGAACACCGGGGAGCTGTTTTTT.

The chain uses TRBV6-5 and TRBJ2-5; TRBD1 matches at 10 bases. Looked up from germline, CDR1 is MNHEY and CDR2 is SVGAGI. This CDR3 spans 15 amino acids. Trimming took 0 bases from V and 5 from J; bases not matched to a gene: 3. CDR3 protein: CASSYSGTGVETQYF. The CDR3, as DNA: TGTGCCAGCAGTTACTCTGGGACAGGGGTGGAGACCCAGTACTTC.

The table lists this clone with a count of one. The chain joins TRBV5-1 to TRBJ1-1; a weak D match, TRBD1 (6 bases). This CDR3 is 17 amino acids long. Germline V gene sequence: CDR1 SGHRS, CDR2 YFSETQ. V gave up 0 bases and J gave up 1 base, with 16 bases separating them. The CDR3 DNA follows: TGCGCCAGCAGCTTGGGTTTCGGGGGCCTCGGGAACACTGAAGCTTTCTTT. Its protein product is CASSLGFGGLGNTEAFF.

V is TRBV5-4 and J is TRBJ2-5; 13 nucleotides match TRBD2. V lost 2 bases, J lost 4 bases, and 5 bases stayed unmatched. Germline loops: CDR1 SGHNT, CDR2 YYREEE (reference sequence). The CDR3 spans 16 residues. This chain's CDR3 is CASSLLAGGEIETQYF. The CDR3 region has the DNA TGTGCCAGCAGCTTACTAGCGGGGGGGGAAATAGAGACCCAGTACTTC.

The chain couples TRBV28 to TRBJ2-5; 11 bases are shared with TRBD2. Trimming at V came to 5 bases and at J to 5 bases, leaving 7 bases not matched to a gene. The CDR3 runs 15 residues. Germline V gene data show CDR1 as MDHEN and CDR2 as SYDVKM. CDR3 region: CASSGSGGALETQYF. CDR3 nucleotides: TGTGCCAGCAGTGGTAGCGGGGGGGCTTTGGAGACCCAGTACTTC.

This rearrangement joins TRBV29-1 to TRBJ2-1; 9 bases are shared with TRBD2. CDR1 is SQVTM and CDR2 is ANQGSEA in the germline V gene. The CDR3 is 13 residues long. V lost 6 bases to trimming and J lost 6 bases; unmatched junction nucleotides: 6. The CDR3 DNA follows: TGCAGCGTCGCGGGGGGGCTCAGCAATGAGCAGTTCTTC. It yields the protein CSVAGGLSNEQFF.

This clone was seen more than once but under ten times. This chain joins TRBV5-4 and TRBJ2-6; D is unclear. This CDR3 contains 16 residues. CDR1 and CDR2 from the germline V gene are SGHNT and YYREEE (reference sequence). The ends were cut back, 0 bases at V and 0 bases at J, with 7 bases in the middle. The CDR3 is CASSLGRISGANVLTF. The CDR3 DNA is TGTGCCAGCAGCTTGGGACGTATCTCTGGGGCCAACGTCCTGACTTTC.

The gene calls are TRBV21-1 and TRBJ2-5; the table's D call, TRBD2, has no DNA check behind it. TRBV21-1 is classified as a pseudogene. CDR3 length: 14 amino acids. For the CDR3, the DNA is TGTGCCAGCAGCAAACGGGGGGGCCAAGAGACCCAGTACTTC. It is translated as CASSKRGGQETQYF.

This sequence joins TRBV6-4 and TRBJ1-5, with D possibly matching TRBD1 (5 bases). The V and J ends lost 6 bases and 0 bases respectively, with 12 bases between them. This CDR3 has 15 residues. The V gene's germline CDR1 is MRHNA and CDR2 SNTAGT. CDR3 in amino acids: CASRVLGDSNQPQHF. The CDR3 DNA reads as TGTGCCAGCAGGGTCCTAGGGGATAGCAATCAGCCCCAGCATTTT.

DNA of the CDR3: TGTGCCAGCAACCGTGTAGGCGGGTACGAGCAGTACTTC. This sequence encodes CASNRVGGYEQYF. This chain uses TRBV6-5 with TRBJ2-7; D is possibly TRBD2 (5 bases). The CDR3 extends over 13 amino acids. The germline V gene has CDR1 MNHEY and CDR2 SVGAGI. Trimming shortened V by 7 bases and J by 4 bases, and 14 bases separated the two germline ends.

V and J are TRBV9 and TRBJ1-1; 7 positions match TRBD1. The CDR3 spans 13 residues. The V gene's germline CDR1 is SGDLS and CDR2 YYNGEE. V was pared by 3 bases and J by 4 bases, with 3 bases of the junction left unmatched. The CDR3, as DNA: TGTGCCAGCAGCGAAACAGGGGTCACTGAAGCTTTCTTT. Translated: CASSETGVTEAFF. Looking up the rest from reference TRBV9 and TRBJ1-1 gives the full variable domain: DSGVTQTPKHLITATGQRVTLRCSPRSGDLSVYWYQQSLDQGLQFLIQYYNGEERAKGNILERFSAQQFPDLHSELNLSSLELGDSALYFCASSETGVTEAFFGQGTRLTVV.

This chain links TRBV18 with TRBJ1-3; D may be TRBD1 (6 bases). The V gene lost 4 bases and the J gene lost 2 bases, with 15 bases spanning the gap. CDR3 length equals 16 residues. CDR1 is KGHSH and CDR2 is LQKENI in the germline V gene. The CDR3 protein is CASSRTTGGPGNTIYF. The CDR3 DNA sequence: TGTGCCAGCTCACGGACGACCGGGGGGCCTGGAAACACCATATATTTT.

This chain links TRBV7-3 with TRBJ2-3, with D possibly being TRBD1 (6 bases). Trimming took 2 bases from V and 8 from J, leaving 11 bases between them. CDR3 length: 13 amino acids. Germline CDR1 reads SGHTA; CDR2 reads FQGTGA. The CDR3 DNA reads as TGTGCCAGCAGCTTAGAAACAGGGTTTACGCAGTATTTT. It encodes CASSLETGFTQYF.

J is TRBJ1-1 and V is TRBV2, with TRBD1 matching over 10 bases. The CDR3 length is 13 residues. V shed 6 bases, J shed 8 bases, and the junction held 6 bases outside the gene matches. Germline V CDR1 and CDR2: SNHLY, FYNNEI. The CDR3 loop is CASRPRDRGEAFF. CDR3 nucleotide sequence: TGTGCCAGCAGACCCCGGGACAGGGGAGAAGCTTTCTTT.

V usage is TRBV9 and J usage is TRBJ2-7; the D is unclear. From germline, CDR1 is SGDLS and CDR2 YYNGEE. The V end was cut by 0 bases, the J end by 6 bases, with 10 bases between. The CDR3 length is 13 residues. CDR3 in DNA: TGTGCCAGCAGCGTAGGACCGGTGCGCGAGCAGTACTTC. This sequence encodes CASSVGPVREQYF. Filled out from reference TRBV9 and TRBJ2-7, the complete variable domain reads DSGVTQTPKHLITATGQRVTLRCSPRSGDLSVYWYQQSLDQGLQFLIQYYNGEERAKGNILERFSAQQFPDLHSELNLSSLELGDSALYFCASSVGPVREQYFGPGTRLTVT.

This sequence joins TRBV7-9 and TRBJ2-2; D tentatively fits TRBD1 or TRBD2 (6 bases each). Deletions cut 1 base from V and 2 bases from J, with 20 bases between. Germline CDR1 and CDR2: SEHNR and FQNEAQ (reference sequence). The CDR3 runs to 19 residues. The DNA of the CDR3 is TGTGCCAGCAGCTTAGGTTCTAGGGGGGCCGGAGGAAACACCGGGGAGCTGTTTTTT. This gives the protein CASSLGSRGAGGNTGELFF.

The CDR3: CASRGDSEAFF. The CDR3 nucleotides are TGTGCCAGCCGCGGGGACAGTGAAGCTTTCTTT. The rearrangement links TRBV9 to TRBJ1-1; 7 nucleotides line up with TRBD1. The V segment lost 7 bases and the J segment 7 bases; nucleotides outside the gene matches: 4. The CDR3 spans 11 residues. Germline V CDR1 and CDR2: SGDLS, YYNGEE. Filled out from reference TRBV9 and TRBJ1-1, the complete variable domain reads DSGVTQTPKHLITATGQRVTLRCSPRSGDLSVYWYQQSLDQGLQFLIQYYNGEERAKGNILERFSAQQFPDLHSELNLSSLELGDSALYFCASRGDSEAFFGQGTRLTVV.

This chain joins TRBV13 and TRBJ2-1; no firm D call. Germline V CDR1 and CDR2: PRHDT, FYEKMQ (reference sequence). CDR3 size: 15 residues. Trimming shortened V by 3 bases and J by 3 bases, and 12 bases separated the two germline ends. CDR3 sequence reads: CASSLATLGYNEQFF. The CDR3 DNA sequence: TGTGCCAGCAGCTTGGCCACCCTGGGCTACAATGAGCAGTTCTTC.

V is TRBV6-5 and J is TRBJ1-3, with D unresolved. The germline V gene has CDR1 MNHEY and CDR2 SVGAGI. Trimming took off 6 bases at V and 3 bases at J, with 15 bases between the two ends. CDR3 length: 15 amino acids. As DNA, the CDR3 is TGTGCCAGCAGGACACTCGCAGTTAATGGAAACACCATATATTTT. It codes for CASRTLAVNGNTIYF.

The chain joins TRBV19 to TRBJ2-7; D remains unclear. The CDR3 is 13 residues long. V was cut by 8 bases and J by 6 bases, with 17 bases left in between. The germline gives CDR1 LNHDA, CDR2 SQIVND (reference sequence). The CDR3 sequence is CASRGRIGLEQYF. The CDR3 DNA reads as TGTGCCAGTCGAGGCAGGATTGGTCTCGAGCAGTACTTC.

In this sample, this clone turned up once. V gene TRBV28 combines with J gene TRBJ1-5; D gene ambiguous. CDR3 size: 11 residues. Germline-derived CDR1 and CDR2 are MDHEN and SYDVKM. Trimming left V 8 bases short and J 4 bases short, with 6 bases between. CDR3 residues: CASGSNQPQHF. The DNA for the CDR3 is TGTGCCAGCGGATCTAATCAGCCCCAGCATTTT.

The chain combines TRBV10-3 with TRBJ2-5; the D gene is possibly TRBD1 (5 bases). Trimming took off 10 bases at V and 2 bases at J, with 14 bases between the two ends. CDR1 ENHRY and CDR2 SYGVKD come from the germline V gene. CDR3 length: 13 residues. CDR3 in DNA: TGTGCCACCCGACAGAGAGCTCAAGAGACCCAGTACTTC. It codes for CATRQRAQETQYF.